This TCR beta chain was observed in a study of T cells in Graves' hyperthyroidism and ophthalmopathy. The table lists this clonotype with many counts. Amplification targeted TCR beta CDR3 regions from RNA transcripts. The HTBI set primed first-round TCR CDR3 RT-PCR. TCRdb itself ran the multiplex PCR reads through MiXCR, one entry per CDR3 protein. Of about 500,000 distinct CDR3 sequences in the sample, roughly an eighth were seen once. Sequenced sample: blood. This TCR derives from a woman aged 18-30 years with Graves' hyperthyroidism.

This CDR3 is CASRGDRSNYGYTF. The CDR3 DNA reads TGTGCCAGCAGGGGGGACAGATCTAACTATGGCTACACCTTC. The chain carries TRBV2 and TRBJ1-2, with TRBD1 matching over 7 bases. With 6 bases clipped from V and 0 bases from J, the junction kept 4 bases outside the gene matches. This CDR3 has 14 residues. Germline values: CDR1 SNHLY, CDR2 FYNNEI.